This TCR beta chain was sequenced in a study of cytomegalovirus exposure and HLA in healthy donors. Study summary: A preliminary data release comprised 80 million to 95 million unique TCRs obtained from HLA-typed donors.

Germline V gives CDR1 LNHDA, CDR2 SQIVND (reference sequence). The length of the CDR3 is 15 residues. J was trimmed by 1 base and V by 5 bases; bases with no gene match: 2. Study conclusions and caveats: Follow-up analysis later connected one missense variant in DCLRE1C with trimming of TCR beta V- and J-genes. For most TCR beta V segments, an earlier analysis put the productive rate at about 87% or about 30% of the time. Among CMV-associated TCR beta chains, most appeared HLA-restricted in a later analysis.

PCR employed 60 Vbeta and 13 Jbeta primers. Sequencing was performed with immunoSEQ multiplex PCR; in TCRdb, only in-frame clones are kept and a portion is missing. The specimen's table records over 65,000 clones. In the case of this clone: Its antigen remains unknown.

Sequences were obtained from PBMCs. This TCR came from a woman aged 25 to 39 in good health and CMV-seronegative. The gene calls are TRBV19 and TRBJ1-5, with 10 bases lining up with TRBD1. The CDR3 sequence: CASSDRGPSNQPQHF. CDR3 in DNA: TGTGCCAGTAGTGACAGGGGGCCGAGCAATCAGCCCCAGCATTTT.